Listed below are T cell receptor beta chains from one sample, sequenced in a study of CD8 T cells in Susac syndrome. MiXCR, applied by TCRdb to the immunoSEQ multiplex PCR reads, yields one record per CDR3 protein. The data show 160,000 or so distinct CDR3 sequences, with 90% to 95% seen just once and about 0.16% held by the top ten. The sequencing sample was made of CD8+ T cells from PBMCs. The receptors here all came from a human donor with multiple sclerosis. Each CDR3 is given with its conserved first and last residue. Each record gives: J gene, clone size, D gene, V gene, CDR3 protein, CDR3 DNA. A D gene is named only where the DNA matches it firmly. Only some rows state a clone size, as once, few, many or a class for expanded clones.

TRBJ2-7	.	.	TRBV30	CAWSAVAVYEQYF	TGTGCCTGGAGTGCCGTGGCCGTCTACGAGCAGTACTTC
TRBJ2-7	.	.	TRBV5-1	CASSHTNSAYEQYF	TGCGCCAGCAGCCACACAAACAGTGCCTACGAGCAGTACTTC
TRBJ1-1	.	.	TRBV29-1	CSVEIARGNTEAFF	TGCAGCGTTGAAATAGCAAGGGGCAACACTGAAGCTTTCTTT
TRBJ2-1	.	.	TRBV20-1	CSASCDWSSYNEQFF	TGCAGTGCTAGTTGCGACTGGAGCTCCTACAATGAGCAGTTCTTC
TRBJ2-7	once	.	TRBV29-1	CSVESVGEQYF	TGCAGCGTCGAATCGGTGGGGGAGCAGTACTTC
TRBJ1-2	.	TRBD1	TRBV7-9	CASSPPGTGGYGYTF	TGTGCCAGCAGCCCACCCGGGACAGGGGGCTATGGCTACACCTTC
TRBJ2-5	few	TRBD1	TRBV13	CASSQGQGETQYF	TGTGCCAGCAGCCAGGGACAGGGGGAGACCCAGTACTTC
TRBJ2-1	.	.	TRBV29-1	CSVEEAVAAYNEQFF	TGCAGCGTTGAAGAGGCGGTAGCGGCCTACAATGAGCAGTTCTTC
TRBJ2-5	.	.	TRBV7-9	CASSLAPDETQYF	TGTGCCAGCAGCTTAGCACCAGACGAGACCCAGTACTTC
TRBJ1-2	.	.	TRBV20-1	CSARRFGTRDLPYGYTF	TGCAGTGCTCGCCGTTTCGGTACAAGGGACTTACCCTATGGCTACACCTTC
TRBJ1-2	.	.	TRBV9	CASSSYGYYYTF	TGTGCCAGCAGCTCGTATGGCTACTATTACACCTTC
TRBJ1-2	.	TRBD1	TRBV7-9	CASSSKIRRTGGNGYTF	TGTGCCAGCAGCTCTAAAATACGCCGGACAGGGGGCAATGGCTACACCTTC
TRBJ2-3	.	TRBD2	TRBV5-4	CASSFDRPGGTQYF	TGTGCCAGCAGCTTTGACCGGCCGGGAGGTACGCAGTATTTT
TRBJ2-3	.	.	TRBV10-3	CAISGATSTDTQYF	TGTGCCATCTCCGGGGCCACTAGCACAGATACGCAGTATTTT
TRBJ2-7	once	.	TRBV6-1	CASSEEYSRTYEQYF	TGTGCCAGCAGTGAAGAGTATAGTAGGACCTACGAGCAGTACTTC
TRBJ2-1	.	.	TRBV7-9	CASLSSTARGNEQFF	TGTGCCAGCCTCTCCAGTACCGCTCGGGGCAATGAGCAGTTCTTC
TRBJ1-5	.	.	TRBV27	CASSTSRSNQPQHF	TGTGCCAGCAGTACATCCCGAAGCAATCAGCCCCAGCATTTT
TRBJ2-7	.	.	TRBV9	CASSPQYRFHEQYF	TGTGCCAGCAGCCCGCAGTACAGATTCCACGAGCAGTACTTC
TRBJ2-6	.	.	TRBV3-1	CASSAKLSGSGANVLTF	TGTGCCAGCAGCGCCAAACTTTCGGGCTCTGGGGCCAACGTCCTGACTTTC
TRBJ2-1	.	.	TRBV5-4	CASSGGNNEQFF	TGTGCCAGCAGCGGGGGGAACAATGAGCAGTTCTTC
TRBJ1-5	.	.	TRBV4-1	CASSQAGMEPQHF	TGCGCCAGCAGCCAAGCAGGGATGGAGCCCCAGCATTTT
TRBJ2-7	.	TRBD2	TRBV7-3	CASSLSGLAGDNEQYF	TGTGCCAGCAGCTTAAGTGGGCTAGCGGGAGACAACGAGCAGTACTTC
TRBJ2-1	.	TRBD2	TRBV20-1	CSARYVRSSGKGYNEQFF	TGCAGTGCTAGATATGTTAGGAGTAGCGGGAAAGGTTACAATGAGCAGTTCTTC
TRBJ1-2	.	.	TRBV20-1	CSARDSSYGYTF	TGCAGTGCTAGAGATAGCAGCTATGGCTACACCTTC
TRBJ1-2	.	TRBD1	TRBV4-1	CASSQGTGGEDGYTF	TGCGCCAGCAGCCAAGGGACAGGGGGAGAAGATGGCTACACCTTC
TRBJ2-7	.	TRBD2	TRBV20-1	CSARDPRLAESRYEQYF	TGCAGTGCTAGAGATCCCCGACTAGCGGAGTCTAGGTACGAGCAGTACTTC
TRBJ2-7	.	.	TRBV28	CASSPEGPPEYF	TGTGCCAGCAGTCCAGAGGGACCCCCCGAGTACTTC
TRBJ2-3	.	.	TRBV7-9	CASKAGPVTDTQYF	TGTGCCAGCAAGGCAGGGCCGGTCACAGATACGCAGTATTTT
TRBJ1-6	.	.	TRBV20-1	CSATPTEGNSPLHF	TGCAGTGCCACCCCCACAGAGGGGAATTCACCCCTCCACTTT
TRBJ2-7	.	.	TRBV7-8	CASDRDNSYEQYF	TGTGCCAGCGACCGGGACAACTCCTACGAGCAGTACTTC
TRBJ2-7	.	.	TRBV21-1	CASPSGGPSEQYF	TGTGCCAGTCCCAGCGGGGGCCCCTCCGAGCAGTACTTC
TRBJ2-7	.	TRBD2	TRBV12-3/TRBV12-4	CASSPGGLAGAVEQYF	TGTGCCAGCAGCCCCGGGGGACTAGCGGGAGCGGTCGAGCAGTACTTC